Listed below are T cell receptor beta chains from one sample, sequenced in a study of beta chain features in type 1 diabetes. Some clones are missing from TCRdb's copy, which holds only in-frame ones; the method was immunoSEQ multiplex PCR. The sample contains 250,000 to 300,000 clones, approximately 14% of which appear only once. The sequenced material came from naive CD4+ T cells from blood. The receptor set was obtained from a man aged 30 to 39 with type 1 diabetes. Both conserved end residues are part of each CDR3. The D gene is left open where the match is weak. Clone size is given for some rows only: seen once, a few or many times, or a class if the clone is expanded.

j_call: TRBJ1-2; d_call: TRBD1; v_call: TRBV7-2; clone_size: .; cdr3_length: 15; cdr3_nt: TGTGCCAGCAGCTCCGCTCGGACAGGGGTGTTCGGCTACACCTTC; cdr3_aa: CASSSARTGVFGYTF
j_call: TRBJ1-1; d_call: .; v_call: TRBV19; clone_size: few; cdr3_length: 13; cdr3_nt: TGTGCCAGTACCACAACAGGGAACACTGAAGCTTTCTTT; cdr3_aa: CASTTTGNTEAFF
j_call: TRBJ2-5; d_call: TRBD2; v_call: TRBV11-3; clone_size: .; cdr3_length: 15; cdr3_nt: TGTGCCAGCAGCCAACTAGCGGGAGGTTTGGAGACCCAGTACTTC; cdr3_aa: CASSQLAGGLETQYF
j_call: TRBJ1-5; d_call: .; v_call: TRBV7-2; clone_size: .; cdr3_length: 14; cdr3_nt: TGTGCCAGCAGCTTCAGCGTTAGCAATCAGCCCCAGCATTTT; cdr3_aa: CASSFSVSNQPQHF
j_call: TRBJ1-2; d_call: .; v_call: TRBV25-1; clone_size: few; cdr3_length: 15; cdr3_nt: TGTGCCAGCAGTGACCCGGGCAGGGCTGACTATGGCTACACCTTC; cdr3_aa: CASSDPGRADYGYTF
j_call: TRBJ2-1; d_call: TRBD1; v_call: TRBV4-3; clone_size: .; cdr3_length: 17; cdr3_nt: TGCGCCAGCAGCCAAGATCCAAGACAGGGGGCTTACAATGAGCAGTTCTTC; cdr3_aa: CASSQDPRQGAYNEQFF
j_call: TRBJ1-3; d_call: .; v_call: TRBV30; clone_size: .; cdr3_length: 11; cdr3_nt: TGTGCCTGGAGTGTGGGCAACACCATATATTTT; cdr3_aa: CAWSVGNTIYF
j_call: TRBJ2-1; d_call: TRBD1; v_call: TRBV5-4; clone_size: .; cdr3_length: 15; cdr3_nt: TGTGCCAGCAGCTTGGCTGGGACAGCGTACAATGAGCAGTTCTTC; cdr3_aa: CASSLAGTAYNEQFF
j_call: TRBJ2-2; d_call: .; v_call: TRBV15; clone_size: .; cdr3_length: 15; cdr3_nt: TGTGCCACCAGCAGAGACCTTTGGGCGACCGGGGAGCTGTTTTTT; cdr3_aa: CATSRDLWATGELFF
j_call: TRBJ1-1; d_call: .; v_call: TRBV5-1; clone_size: .; cdr3_length: 14; cdr3_nt: TGCGCCAGCAGCTTGGCGTCCGGGAACACTGAAGCTTTCTTT; cdr3_aa: CASSLASGNTEAFF
j_call: TRBJ2-7; d_call: .; v_call: TRBV11-3; clone_size: few; cdr3_length: 12; cdr3_nt: TGTGCCAGCAGCTTGGGACAACACGAGCAGTACTTC; cdr3_aa: CASSLGQHEQYF
j_call: TRBJ2-3; d_call: .; v_call: TRBV18; clone_size: .; cdr3_length: 13; cdr3_nt: TGTGCCAGCTCACCCCGCGGCACAGATACGCAGTATTTT; cdr3_aa: CASSPRGTDTQYF
j_call: TRBJ2-3; d_call: TRBD1; v_call: TRBV5-1; clone_size: .; cdr3_length: 14; cdr3_nt: TGCGCCAGCAGCTGGGACAGTAGCACAGATACGCAGTATTTT; cdr3_aa: CASSWDSSTDTQYF
j_call: TRBJ2-5; d_call: TRBD1; v_call: TRBV7-2; clone_size: .; cdr3_length: 13; cdr3_nt: TGTGCCAGCAGCCGGGACAGGGTAGAGGCCCAGTACTTC; cdr3_aa: CASSRDRVEAQYF
j_call: TRBJ1-5; d_call: .; v_call: TRBV7-6; clone_size: few; cdr3_length: 15; cdr3_nt: TGTGCCAGCAGCTTGGCACAGGGAGTGGAGCAGCCCCAGCATTTT; cdr3_aa: CASSLAQGVEQPQHF
j_call: TRBJ2-3; d_call: TRBD2; v_call: TRBV29-1; clone_size: few; cdr3_length: 14; cdr3_nt: TGCAGCGTTCCCCGGGCGGGAGGGTGGGATACGCAGTATTTT; cdr3_aa: CSVPRAGGWDTQYF
j_call: TRBJ2-2; d_call: TRBD2; v_call: TRBV9; clone_size: .; cdr3_length: 16; cdr3_nt: TGTGCCAGCAGCGTAGGGTCTAGCGGGATAACCGGGGAGCTGTTTTTT; cdr3_aa: CASSVGSSGITGELFF